The source of this T cell receptor (beta chain) is a study of cytomegalovirus exposure and HLA in healthy donors. Use of 60 Vbeta and 13 Jbeta primers characterized the PCR. TCRdb's copy holds only in-frame clones and misses some; the assay was immunoSEQ multiplex PCR. The data show 68,000 or so clones, and the top ten clones hold approximately 15%. Whole-study results and caveats: As confirmed in vitro, a few CMV-associated chains were specific for CMV antigens.

With 3 bases removed from V and 2 bases from J, the gap between germline ends came to 13 bases. Germline loops: CDR1 SEHNR, CDR2 FQNEAQ (reference sequence). The CDR3 totals 15 residues. A remark on this clone: Its antigen is not known.

Sequencing was carried out using PBMCs. The V call is TRBV7-9, the J call TRBJ1-1; tentatively, D is TRBD1 (6 bases). The clonotype was recovered from a boy aged 10-17 years in good health and CMV-seronegative. CDR3 DNA: TGTGCCAGCAGCTTTCCTGACAGGCCCAACACTGAAGCTTTCTTT. Translated: CASSFPDRPNTEAFF. Full variable domain (remainder filled in from reference TRBV7-9 and TRBJ1-1): DTGVSQNPRHKITKRGQNVTFRCDPISEHNRLYWYRQTLGQGPEFLTYFQNEAQLEKSRLLSDRFSAERPKGSFSTLEIQRTEQGDSAMYLCASSFPDRPNTEAFFGQGTRLTVV.